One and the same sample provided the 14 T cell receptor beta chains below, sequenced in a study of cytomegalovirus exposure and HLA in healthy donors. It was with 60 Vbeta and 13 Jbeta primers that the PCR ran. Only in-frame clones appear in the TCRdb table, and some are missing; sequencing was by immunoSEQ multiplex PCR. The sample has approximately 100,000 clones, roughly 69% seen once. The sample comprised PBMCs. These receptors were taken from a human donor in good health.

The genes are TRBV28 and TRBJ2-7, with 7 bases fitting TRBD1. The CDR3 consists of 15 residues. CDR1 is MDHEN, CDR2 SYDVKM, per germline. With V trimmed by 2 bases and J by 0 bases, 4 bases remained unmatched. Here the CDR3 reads CASSLVGTDSYEQYF. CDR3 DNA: TGTGCCAGCAGTTTAGTCGGGACAGACTCCTACGAGCAGTACTTC.

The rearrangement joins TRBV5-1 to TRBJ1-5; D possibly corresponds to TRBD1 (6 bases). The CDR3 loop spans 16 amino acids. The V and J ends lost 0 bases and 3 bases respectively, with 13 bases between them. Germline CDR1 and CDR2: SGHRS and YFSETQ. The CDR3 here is CASSLGSGGINQPQHF. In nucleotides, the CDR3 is TGCGCCAGCAGCTTGGGGTCGGGGGGCATCAATCAGCCCCAGCATTTT.

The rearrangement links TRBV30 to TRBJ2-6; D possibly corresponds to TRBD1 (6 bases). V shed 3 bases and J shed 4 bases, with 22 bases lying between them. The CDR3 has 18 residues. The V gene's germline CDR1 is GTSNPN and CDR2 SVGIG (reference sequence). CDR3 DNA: TGTGCCTGGAGACCTACAGGGCTGCGGCCCGGGGGGGCCAACGTCCTGACTTTC. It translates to CAWRPTGLRPGGANVLTF.

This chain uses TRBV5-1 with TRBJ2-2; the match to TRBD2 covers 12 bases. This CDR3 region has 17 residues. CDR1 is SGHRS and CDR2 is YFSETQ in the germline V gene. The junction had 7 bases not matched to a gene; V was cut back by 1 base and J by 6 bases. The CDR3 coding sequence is TGCGCCAGCAGCTTGCTAGCGGGAGGGCCGGGGGCCGGGGAGCTGTTTTTT. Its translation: CASSLLAGGPGAGELFF. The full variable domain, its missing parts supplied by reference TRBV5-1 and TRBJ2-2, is KAGVTQTPRYLIKTRGQQVTLSCSPISGHRSVSWYQQTPGQGLQFLFEYFSETQRNKGNFPGRFSGRQFSNSRSEMNVSTLELGDSALYLCASSLLAGGPGAGELFFGEGSRLTVL.

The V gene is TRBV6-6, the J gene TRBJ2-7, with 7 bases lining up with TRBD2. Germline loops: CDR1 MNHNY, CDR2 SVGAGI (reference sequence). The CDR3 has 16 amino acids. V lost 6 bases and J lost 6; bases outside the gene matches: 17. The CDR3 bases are TGTGCCAGCAGGAGTTACATGGGGGGGATTAAGTTCGAGCAGTACTTC. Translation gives CASRSYMGGIKFEQYF.

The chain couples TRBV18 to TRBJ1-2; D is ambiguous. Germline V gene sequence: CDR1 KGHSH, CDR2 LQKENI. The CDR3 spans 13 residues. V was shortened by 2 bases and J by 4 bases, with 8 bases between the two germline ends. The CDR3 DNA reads TGTGCCAGCTCACCAGGGAGCGGCTATGGCTACACCTTC. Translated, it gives CASSPGSGYGYTF.

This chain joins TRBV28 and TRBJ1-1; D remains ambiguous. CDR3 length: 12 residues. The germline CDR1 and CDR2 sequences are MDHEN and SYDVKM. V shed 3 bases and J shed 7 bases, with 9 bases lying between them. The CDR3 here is CASSLVSREAFF. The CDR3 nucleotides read TGTGCCAGCAGTTTGGTGAGCCGTGAAGCTTTCTTT.

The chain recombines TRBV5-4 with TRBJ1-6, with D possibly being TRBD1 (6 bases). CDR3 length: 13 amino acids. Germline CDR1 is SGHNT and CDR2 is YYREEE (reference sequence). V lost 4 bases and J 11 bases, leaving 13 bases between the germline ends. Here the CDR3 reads CASSPGVRTPLHF. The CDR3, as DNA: TGTGCCAGCAGCCCAGGGGTTCGAACACCCCTCCACTTT.

The CDR3 DNA follows: TGTGCCAGCAGCTCACCGGGACTAGCGGGGGGCAGCGGGGAGACCCAGTACTTC. Translating gives CASSSPGLAGGSGETQYF. The chain combines TRBV7-2 with TRBJ2-5; 15 bases match TRBD2. V dropped 4 bases and J dropped 5; count of bases not matched to a gene: 11. CDR3 size: 18 residues. The V gene's germline CDR1 is SGHTA and CDR2 FQGNSA.

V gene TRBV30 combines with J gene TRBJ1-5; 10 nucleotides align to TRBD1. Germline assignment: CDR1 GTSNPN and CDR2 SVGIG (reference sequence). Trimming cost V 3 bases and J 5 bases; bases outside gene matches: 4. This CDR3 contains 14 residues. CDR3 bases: TGTGCCTGGAGGGGACAGGGGATCTATCAGCCCCAGCATTTT. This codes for CAWRGQGIYQPQHF.

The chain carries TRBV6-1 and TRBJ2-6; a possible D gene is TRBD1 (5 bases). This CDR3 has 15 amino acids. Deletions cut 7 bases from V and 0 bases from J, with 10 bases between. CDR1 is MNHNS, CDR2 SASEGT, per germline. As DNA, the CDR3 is TGTGCCAGCATTCGACAGAGCTCTGGGGCCAACGTCCTGACTTTC. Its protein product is CASIRQSSGANVLTF.

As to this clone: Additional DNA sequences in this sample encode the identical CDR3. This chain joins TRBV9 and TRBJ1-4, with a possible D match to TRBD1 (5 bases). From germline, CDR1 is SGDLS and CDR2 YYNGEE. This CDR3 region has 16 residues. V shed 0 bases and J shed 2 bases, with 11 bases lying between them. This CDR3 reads CASSVDQGRTNEKLFF. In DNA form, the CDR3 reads TGTGCCAGCAGCGTAGATCAGGGAAGGACTAATGAAAAACTGTTTTTT.

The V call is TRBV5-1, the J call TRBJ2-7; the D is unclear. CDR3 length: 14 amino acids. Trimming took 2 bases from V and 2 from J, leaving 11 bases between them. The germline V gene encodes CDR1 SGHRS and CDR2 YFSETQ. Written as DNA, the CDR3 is TGCGCCAGCAGCTTTACTGGGCAGGCCTACGAGCAGTACTTC. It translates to CASSFTGQAYEQYF.

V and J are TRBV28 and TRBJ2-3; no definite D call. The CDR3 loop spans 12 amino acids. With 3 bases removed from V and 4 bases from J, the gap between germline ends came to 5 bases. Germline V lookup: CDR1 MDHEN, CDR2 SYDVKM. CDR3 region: CASSFFPDTQYF. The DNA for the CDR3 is TGTGCCAGCAGTTTCTTCCCAGATACGCAGTATTTT.